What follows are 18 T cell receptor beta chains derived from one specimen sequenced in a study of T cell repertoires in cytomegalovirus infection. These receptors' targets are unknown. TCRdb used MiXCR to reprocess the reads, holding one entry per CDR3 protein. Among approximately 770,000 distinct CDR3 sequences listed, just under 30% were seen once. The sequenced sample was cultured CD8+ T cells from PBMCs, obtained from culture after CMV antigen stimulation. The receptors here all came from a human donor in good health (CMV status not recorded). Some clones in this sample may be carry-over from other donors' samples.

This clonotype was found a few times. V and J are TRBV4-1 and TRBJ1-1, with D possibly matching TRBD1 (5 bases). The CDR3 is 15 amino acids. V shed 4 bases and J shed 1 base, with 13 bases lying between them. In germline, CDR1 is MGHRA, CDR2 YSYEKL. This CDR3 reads CASSRPGGSNTEAFF. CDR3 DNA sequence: TGCGCCAGCAGCCGGCCTGGGGGATCGAACACTGAAGCTTTCTTT.

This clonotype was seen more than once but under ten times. The CDR3 reads CASSVRGLEPNYGYTF. CDR3 nucleotides: TGTGCCAGCAGTGTCAGGGGGCTAGAGCCTAACTATGGCTACACCTTC. The chain employs TRBV27 and TRBJ1-2, with 8 bases matching TRBD1. V was pared by 5 bases and J by 0 bases, with 8 bases of the junction left unmatched. The CDR3 is 16 amino acids. Germline V gives CDR1 MNHEY, CDR2 SMNVEV (reference sequence).

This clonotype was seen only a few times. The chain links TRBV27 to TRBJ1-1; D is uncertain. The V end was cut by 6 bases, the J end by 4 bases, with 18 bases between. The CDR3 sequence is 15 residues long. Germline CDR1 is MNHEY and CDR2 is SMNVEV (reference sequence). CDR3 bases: TGTGCCAGCAGACCGATCTCTAATAAGTTCACTGAAGCTTTCTTT. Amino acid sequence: CASRPISNKFTEAFF.

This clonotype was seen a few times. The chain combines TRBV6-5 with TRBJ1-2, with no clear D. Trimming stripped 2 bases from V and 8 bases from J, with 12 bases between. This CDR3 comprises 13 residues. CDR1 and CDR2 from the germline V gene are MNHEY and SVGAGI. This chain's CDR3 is CASSYNLRGGYTF. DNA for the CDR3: TGTGCCAGCAGTTACAACCTTCGAGGGGGCTACACCTTC.

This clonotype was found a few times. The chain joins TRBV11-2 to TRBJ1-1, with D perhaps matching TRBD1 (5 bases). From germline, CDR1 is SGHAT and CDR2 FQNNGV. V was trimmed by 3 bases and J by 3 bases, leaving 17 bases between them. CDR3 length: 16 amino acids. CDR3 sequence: CASSFWDPQGHTEAFF. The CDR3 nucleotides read TGTGCCAGCAGCTTCTGGGACCCCCAAGGGCACACTGAAGCTTTCTTT.

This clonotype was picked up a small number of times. CDR3 DNA: TGCGCCAGCAGCCAAGGGGACGGCTACGAGCAGTACGTC. Residues: CASSQGDGYEQYV. This chain uses TRBV4-1 with TRBJ2-7, with D tentatively TRBD1 or TRBD2 (5 bases each). V dropped 1 base and J dropped 3 bases, with 7 bases sitting between them. The germline V gene has CDR1 MGHRA and CDR2 YSYEKL. CDR3 length: 13 residues.

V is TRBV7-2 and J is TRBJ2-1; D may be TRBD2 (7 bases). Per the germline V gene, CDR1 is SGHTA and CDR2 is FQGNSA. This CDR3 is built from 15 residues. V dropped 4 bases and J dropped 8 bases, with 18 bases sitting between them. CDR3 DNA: TGTGCCAGCAGCTACGGAGGGGGGGGGAGGGATGAGCAGTTCTTC. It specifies CASSYGGGGRDEQFF.

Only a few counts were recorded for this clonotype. This CDR3 is CASSWRGGDTQYF. For the CDR3, the DNA is TGTGCCAGCAGTTGGCGGGGGGGGGATACGCAGTATTTT. The chain recombines TRBV27 with TRBJ2-3; 9 positions match TRBD2. Looked up from germline, CDR1 is MNHEY and CDR2 is SMNVEV (reference sequence). This CDR3 has 13 residues. V gave up 4 bases and J gave up 6 bases; unmatched junction bases: 2.

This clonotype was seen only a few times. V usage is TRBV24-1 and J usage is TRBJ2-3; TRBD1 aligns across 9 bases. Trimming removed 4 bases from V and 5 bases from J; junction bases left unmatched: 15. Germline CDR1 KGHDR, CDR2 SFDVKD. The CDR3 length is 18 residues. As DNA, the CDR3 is TGTGCCACCAGTGACTGGAGGGGACAGGGCAACCGTTTAGATACGCAGTATTTT. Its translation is CATSDWRGQGNRLDTQYF.

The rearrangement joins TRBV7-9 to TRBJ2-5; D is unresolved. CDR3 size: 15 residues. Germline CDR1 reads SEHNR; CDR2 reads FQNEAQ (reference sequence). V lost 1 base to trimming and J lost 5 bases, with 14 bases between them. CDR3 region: CASSLGHPVAETQYF. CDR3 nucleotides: TGTGCCAGCAGCTTAGGACACCCGGTCGCGGAGACCCAGTACTTC.

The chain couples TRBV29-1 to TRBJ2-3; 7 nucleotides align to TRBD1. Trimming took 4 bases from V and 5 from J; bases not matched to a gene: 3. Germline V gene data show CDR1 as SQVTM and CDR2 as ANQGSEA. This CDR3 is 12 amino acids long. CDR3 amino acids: CSVGRDRDTQYF. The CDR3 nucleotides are TGCAGCGTTGGTAGGGACAGAGATACGCAGTATTTT.

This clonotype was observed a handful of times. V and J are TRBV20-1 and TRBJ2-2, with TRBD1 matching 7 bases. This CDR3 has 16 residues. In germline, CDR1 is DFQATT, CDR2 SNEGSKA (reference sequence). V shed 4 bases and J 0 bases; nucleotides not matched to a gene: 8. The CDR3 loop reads CSAIMTGQANTGELFF. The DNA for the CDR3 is TGCAGTGCTATTATGACAGGGCAGGCGAACACCGGGGAGCTGTTTTTT.

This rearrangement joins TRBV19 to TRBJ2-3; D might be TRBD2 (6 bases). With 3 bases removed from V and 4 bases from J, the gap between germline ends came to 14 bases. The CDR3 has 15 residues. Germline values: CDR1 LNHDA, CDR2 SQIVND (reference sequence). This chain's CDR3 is CASSIKGPGADTQYF. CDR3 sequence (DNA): TGTGCCAGTAGTATTAAAGGGCCGGGGGCAGATACGCAGTATTTT.

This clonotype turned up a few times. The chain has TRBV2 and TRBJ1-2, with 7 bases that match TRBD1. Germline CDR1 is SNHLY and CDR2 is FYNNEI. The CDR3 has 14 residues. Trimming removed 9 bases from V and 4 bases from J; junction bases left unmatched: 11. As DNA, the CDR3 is TGTGCCAGACTAAGTGGACAGGACCCCTATGGCTACACCTTC. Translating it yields CARLSGQDPYGYTF.

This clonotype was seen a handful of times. CDR3 coding DNA: TGTGCCAGCAGCTTGGAAACAGCCAGCTCCTACAATGAGCAGTTCTTC. It yields the protein CASSLETASSYNEQFF. V gene TRBV5-4 combines with J gene TRBJ2-1; D call uncertain. The germline V and J ends were trimmed by 0 bases and 0 bases, with 10 bases remaining between them. The length of the CDR3 is 16 residues. From germline, CDR1 is SGHNT and CDR2 YYREEE (reference sequence).

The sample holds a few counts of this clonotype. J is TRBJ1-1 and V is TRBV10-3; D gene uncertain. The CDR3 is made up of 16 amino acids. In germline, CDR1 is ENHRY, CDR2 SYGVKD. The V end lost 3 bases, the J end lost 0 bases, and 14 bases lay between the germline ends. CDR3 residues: CAISESDLTMNTEAFF. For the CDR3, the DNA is TGTGCCATCAGTGAATCCGATTTGACCATGAACACTGAAGCTTTCTTT.

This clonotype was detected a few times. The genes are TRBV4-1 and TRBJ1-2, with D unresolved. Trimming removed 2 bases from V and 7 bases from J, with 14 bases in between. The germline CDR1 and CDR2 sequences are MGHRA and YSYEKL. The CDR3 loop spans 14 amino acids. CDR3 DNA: TGCGCCAGCAGCCAACCAGGACCGGGCGGTGGCTACACCTTC. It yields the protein CASSQPGPGGGYTF.

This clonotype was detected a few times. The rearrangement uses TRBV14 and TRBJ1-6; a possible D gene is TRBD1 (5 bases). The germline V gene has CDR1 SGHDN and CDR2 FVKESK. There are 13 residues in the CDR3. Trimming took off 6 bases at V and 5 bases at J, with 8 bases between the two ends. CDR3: CASRQVDNSPLHF. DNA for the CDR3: TGTGCCAGCAGACAGGTGGATAATTCACCCCTCCACTTT.